The T cell receptor (beta chain) under discussion was sequenced for a study of blood T cell repertoires in COVID-19. Study information: PBMCs, B-cell-depleted T cells, or T cells were the source of the cDNA or gDNA that made up the material.

J gave up 2 bases and V 0 bases, and 4 bases lay outside the gene matches. CDR3 size: 16 residues. Germline values: CDR1 SGHTA, CDR2 FQGNSA. Clones were read by immunoSEQ multiplex PCR, and TCRdb kept only the in-frame ones, dropping some. The sample yields about 250,000 clones, roughly 85% seen once. Sequencing was carried out using PBMCs or T cells enriched from blood (not recorded which). The receptor was isolated from a woman in her fifties or sixties with acute COVID-19. V is TRBV7-2 and J is TRBJ2-7; 10 nucleotides align to TRBD1. Here the CDR3 reads CASSLAGTGVPYEQYF. The CDR3 DNA reads TGTGCCAGCAGCTTAGCCGGGACAGGGGTCCCCTACGAGCAGTACTTC.